These T cell receptor beta chains were read from a single sample in a study of cytomegalovirus exposure and HLA in healthy donors. Assay: immunoSEQ multiplex PCR; the TCRdb copy retains only in-frame clones and omits some. The table has under 200,000 clones, more than 70% seen once. Sequences were obtained from PBMCs. The source of these receptors is a man in his forties in good health and CMV-seropositive. The CDR3 runs from the conserved cysteine through the conserved F or W. Fields, in order: V gene, clone size, J gene, CDR3 protein. Rows give clone size only sometimes, using once, few, many, or a class for an expanded clone.

>TRBV7-9|-|TRBJ2-7
CASTPEAGVNEQYF
>TRBV5-4|-|TRBJ2-5
CASSPVSGKETQYF
>TRBV5-6|few|TRBJ2-7
CASSSTSRALSYEQYF
>TRBV6-5|-|TRBJ2-7
CASSQSGQGFYEQYF
>TRBV27|-|TRBJ1-1
CASSAGAGGTEAFF
>TRBV7-9|-|TRBJ2-5
CASSLAPSNQGALGTQYF
>TRBV7-2|-|TRBJ1-5
CASSLDGGQPQHF
>TRBV14|once|TRBJ2-7
CASSQVRYEQYF
>TRBV19|-|TRBJ1-5
CASSSRGGTGNQPQHF
>TRBV28|-|TRBJ2-7
CASSSPGTGGFYEQYF
>TRBV5-6|-|TRBJ1-6
CASSFRGGTYNSPLHF
>TRBV4-2|-|TRBJ2-3
CASSQDSGTSGTDTQYF
>TRBV6-1|-|TRBJ2-7
CASSPWGQVSYEQYF
>TRBV5-1|-|TRBJ1-4
CASSWTGENEKLFF
>TRBV28|-|TRBJ1-1
CASSLGGGAWTEAFF
>TRBV21-1|-|TRBJ2-5
CASSKDRGRETQYF
>TRBV7-7|-|TRBJ2-1
CASSLDRAPSNEQFF
>TRBV5-1|once|TRBJ2-3
CASSTRDKSTDTQYF
>TRBV7-2|-|TRBJ1-5
CASSPDRVQPQHF
>TRBV7-9|-|TRBJ2-3
CASSPRGPDTQYF
>TRBV6-4|-|TRBJ2-1
CASSDETRDEQFF
>TRBV27|-|TRBJ1-2
CASSLLRTGPDPTYGYTF
>TRBV27|once|TRBJ2-7
CASKGTSGRGVEQYF
>TRBV6-5|few|TRBJ2-1
CASRAGPPGNEQFF
>TRBV7-8|once|TRBJ2-7
CASSPGTGGKEQYF
>TRBV28|-|TRBJ1-1
CASSLNSKNTEAFF
>TRBV9|-|TRBJ1-1
CASSESPDFGEAFF
>TRBV6-5|-|TRBJ2-5
CASSYETVILGTQYF
>TRBV27|-|TRBJ2-4
CASSPGTGAAKNIQYF
>TRBV19|-|TRBJ1-5
CASTYGTGGHQPQHF
>TRBV12-5|-|TRBJ1-3
CASGLVFPRDRGLEEGNTIYF
>TRBV7-9|-|TRBJ1-3
CASSRLDSGNTIYF
>TRBV30|-|TRBJ2-3
CAWSESGTVDTQYF
>TRBV6-1|-|TRBJ1-2
CASSEARFRHYGYTF
>TRBV15|-|TRBJ1-4
CATSREVRVVEKLFF